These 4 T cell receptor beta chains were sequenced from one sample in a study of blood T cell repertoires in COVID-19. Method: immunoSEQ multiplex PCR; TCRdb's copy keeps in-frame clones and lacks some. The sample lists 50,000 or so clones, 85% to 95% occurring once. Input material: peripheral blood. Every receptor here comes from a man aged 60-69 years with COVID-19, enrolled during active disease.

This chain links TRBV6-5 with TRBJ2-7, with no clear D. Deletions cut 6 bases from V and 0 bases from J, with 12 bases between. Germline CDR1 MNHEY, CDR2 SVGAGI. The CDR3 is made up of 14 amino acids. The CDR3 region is CASRLTRSSYEQYF. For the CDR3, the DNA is TGTGCCAGCAGATTAACCCGGAGCTCCTACGAGCAGTACTTC.

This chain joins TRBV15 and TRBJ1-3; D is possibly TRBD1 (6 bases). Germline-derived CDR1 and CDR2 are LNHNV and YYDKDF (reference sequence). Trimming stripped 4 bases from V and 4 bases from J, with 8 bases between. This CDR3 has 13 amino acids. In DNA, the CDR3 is TGTGCCACCAGCAACAGGGTAGGAAACACCATATATTTT. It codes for CATSNRVGNTIYF.

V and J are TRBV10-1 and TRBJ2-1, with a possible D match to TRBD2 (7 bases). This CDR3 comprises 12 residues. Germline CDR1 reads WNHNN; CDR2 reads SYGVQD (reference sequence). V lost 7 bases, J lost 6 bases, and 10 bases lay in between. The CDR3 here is CASKGGVNEQFF. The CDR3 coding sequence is TGCGCCAGCAAGGGGGGGGTCAATGAGCAGTTCTTC.

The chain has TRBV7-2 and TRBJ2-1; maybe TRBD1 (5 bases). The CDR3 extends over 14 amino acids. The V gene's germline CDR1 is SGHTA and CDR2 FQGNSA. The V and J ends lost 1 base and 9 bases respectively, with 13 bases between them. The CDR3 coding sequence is TGTGCCAGCAGCTTAGGCAGGGCTTTTATTGAGCAGTTCTTC. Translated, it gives CASSLGRAFIEQFF.